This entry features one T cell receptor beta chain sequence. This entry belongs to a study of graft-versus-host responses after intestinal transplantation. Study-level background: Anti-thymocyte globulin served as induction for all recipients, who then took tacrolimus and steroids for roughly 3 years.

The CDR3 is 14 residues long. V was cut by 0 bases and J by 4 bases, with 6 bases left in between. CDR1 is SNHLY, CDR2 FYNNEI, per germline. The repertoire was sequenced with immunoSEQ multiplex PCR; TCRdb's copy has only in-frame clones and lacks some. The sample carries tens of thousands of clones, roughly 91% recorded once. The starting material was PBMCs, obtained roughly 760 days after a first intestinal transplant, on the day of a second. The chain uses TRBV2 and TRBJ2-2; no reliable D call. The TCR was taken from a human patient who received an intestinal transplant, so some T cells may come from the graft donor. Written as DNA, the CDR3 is TGTGCCAGCAGTGAAGCGGATCGCACCGGGGAGCTGTTTTTT. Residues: CASSEADRTGELFF.